This T cell receptor (beta chain) emerged from a study of post-analysis software for immune sequencing data. Whole-study context: There were relapsing-remitting, secondary progressive and progressive-relapsing multiple sclerosis among the disease courses included.

Prepared libraries of TCR beta cDNA carried unique molecular identifiers. Each batch of roughly 1 to 10 million T cells produced 400,000 to 650,000 cDNA molecules. TCRdb reanalysed the PCR reads using MiXCR and keeps one entry per CDR3 protein. The sample consists of 400,000 to 500,000 distinct CDR3 sequences, 35% to 45% of them appearing once. V gave up 2 bases and J gave up 5 bases; unmatched junction bases: 4. The CDR3 totals 14 residues. CDR1 is DFQATT, CDR2 SNEGSKA, per germline (reference sequence). A few counts support this clonotype. Its antigen is not identified. Study-wide points: Significantly decreased normalized Chao1 diversity was recorded for multiple sclerosis patients relative to controls. About five TRBV segments were more frequent in patients than controls; TRBV5-6, TRBV5-1 and TRBV20-1 belonged to this group. Clustering by F measure revealed strong co-clustering among samples prepared together in one batch.

Specimen: blood. The gene calls are TRBV20-1 and TRBJ2-7, with 12 bases aligning to TRBD2. This sequence originates from a girl aged 2-10 years with multiple sclerosis. CDR3 sequence (DNA): TGCAGTGCTAGACTAGCGGGGGGGCGCGACGAGCAGTACTTC. Its protein product is CSARLAGGRDEQYF.